Within the sample, the clone carrying this TCR beta chain is medium-sized. TCRdb fed the PCR reads into MiXCR, producing one record per CDR3 protein. Of several thousand distinct CDR3 sequences in the sample, 25% to 35% were seen once. This sample stems from a study of immune characterization of retroperitoneal liposarcoma. Losses at the gene ends were 7 bases for V and 3 bases for J; bases not matched to a gene: 5. The CDR3 is 15 amino acids. Sequencing was performed on blood. This TCR derives from a male donor with retroperitoneal liposarcoma. The chain combines TRBV12-3 or TRBV12-4 with TRBJ1-5, with TRBD1 matching over 11 bases. CDR3 sequence (DNA): TGTGCCAGCAAAAGGACAGGGGGCTTCAATCAGCCCCAGCATTTT. Translation gives CASKRTGGFNQPQHF.